These 25 T cell receptor beta chains share one sample of origin, sequenced in a study of blood T cell repertoires in COVID-19. This table comes from immunoSEQ multiplex PCR, and its TCRdb copy is limited to in-frame clones, with some not included. The sample consists of fewer than 300,000 clones, 84% of them appearing once. What was sequenced was peripheral blood. The receptors shown here come from a human donor in a cohort sampled during active COVID-19.

This chain connects TRBV5-1 to TRBJ2-7; D is possibly TRBD1 (6 bases). The CDR3 extends over 13 amino acids. Between the trimmed V and J ends, which lost 3 bases and 2 bases, there was a span of 9 bases. Germline lookup yields CDR1 SGHRS and CDR2 YFSETQ. CDR3 in amino acids: CASSSGDPYEQYF. Written as DNA, the CDR3 is TGCGCCAGCAGCTCAGGGGACCCCTACGAGCAGTACTTC.

The chain uses TRBV19 and TRBJ1-1; no clear D. CDR3 length equals 13 residues. Germline V CDR1 and CDR2: LNHDA, SQIVND (reference sequence). The germline V and J ends were trimmed by 7 bases and 1 base, with 10 bases remaining between them. The CDR3 sequence is CASTYTPNTEAFF. CDR3 in DNA: TGTGCCAGTACCTATACTCCGAACACTGAAGCTTTCTTT.

The rearrangement links TRBV27 to TRBJ1-1; TRBD1 might be the D (5 bases). V gave up 8 bases and J gave up 9 bases, with 13 bases separating them. CDR1 is MNHEY, CDR2 SMNVEV, per germline (reference sequence). This CDR3 has 11 amino acids. The CDR3 protein is CASPGQAKAFF. The CDR3 DNA reads as TGTGCCAGCCCAGGGCAGGCGAAAGCTTTCTTT.

This clone was found once. The chain employs TRBV24-1 and TRBJ1-2; no definite D call. CDR3 length equals 13 residues. The ends were cut back, 4 bases at V and 2 bases at J, with 7 bases in the middle. Per the germline V gene, CDR1 is KGHDR and CDR2 is SFDVKD. This chain's CDR3 is CATSEALNYGYTF. The CDR3 coding sequence is TGTGCCACCAGTGAAGCCTTAAACTATGGCTACACCTTC.

The chain joins TRBV14 to TRBJ1-6, with 7 bases aligning to TRBD1. The CDR3 runs 15 residues. Unmatched junction bases numbered 3, after V lost 1 base and J lost 6 bases. The germline gives CDR1 SGHDN, CDR2 FVKESK. CDR3 nucleotide sequence: TGTGCCAGCAGCCAAGTAGGGGGCCCTAATTCACCCCTCCACTTT. Translated: CASSQVGGPNSPLHF.

This sequence joins TRBV28 and TRBJ1-2, with D maybe TRBD1 (5 bases). V was clipped by 6 bases and J by 5 bases, with 16 bases between them. This CDR3 spans 14 amino acids. Germline V gene data show CDR1 as MDHEN and CDR2 as SYDVKM. CDR3 sequence reads: CASRGVTFRYGYTF. The CDR3 bases are TGTGCCAGCAGAGGGGTCACATTCCGATATGGCTACACCTTC.

This chain links TRBV9 with TRBJ2-2; 9 bases map to TRBD1. From germline, CDR1 is SGDLS and CDR2 YYNGEE. J lost 5 bases, V lost 2 bases, and 4 bases had no gene match. The CDR3 has 15 residues. The DNA of the CDR3 is TGTGCCAGCAGCGTTGCCGGGACAGGGACCGGGGAGCTGTTTTTT. This encodes CASSVAGTGTGELFF. The variable domain in full, with the rest retrieved from reference TRBV9 and TRBJ2-2, is DSGVTQTPKHLITATGQRVTLRCSPRSGDLSVYWYQQSLDQGLQFLIQYYNGEERAKGNILERFSAQQFPDLHSELNLSSLELGDSALYFCASSVAGTGTGELFFGEGSRLTVL.

The chain couples TRBV6-1 to TRBJ2-1; 8 nucleotides match TRBD2. The CDR3 has 15 residues. V lost 1 base and J lost 6; bases outside the gene matches: 5. CDR1 is MNHNS and CDR2 is SASEGT in the germline V gene. The CDR3 protein is CASSEVASGLNEQFF. In nucleotides, the CDR3 is TGTGCCAGCAGTGAAGTTGCTAGCGGGCTCAATGAGCAGTTCTTC.

The J gene is TRBJ2-5, the V gene TRBV6-2 or TRBV6-3; the D gene is possibly TRBD1 (5 bases). CDR1 and CDR2 from the germline V gene are MNHEY and SVGEGT. This CDR3 is built from 16 residues. Trimming took off 2 bases at V and 5 bases at J, with 18 bases between the two ends. In DNA, the CDR3 is TGTGCCAGCAGTTACAGGGCAGGGTCTTTGTATGAGACCCAGTACTTC. Amino acid sequence: CASSYRAGSLYETQYF.

The rearrangement links TRBV7-2 to TRBJ2-1; TRBD2 matches 8 bases. V was pared by 9 bases and J by 0 bases, with 7 bases of the junction left unmatched. CDR3 length: 15 amino acids. In germline, CDR1 is SGHTA, CDR2 FQGNSA. The CDR3: CASHPGGSSYNEQFF. The CDR3 coding sequence is TGTGCCAGTCATCCGGGGGGGAGCTCCTACAATGAGCAGTTCTTC. Based on the CDR3 plus reference TRBV7-2 and TRBJ2-1, the full variable domain is GAGVSQSPSNKVTEKGKDVELRCDPISGHTALYWYRQSLGQGLEFLIYFQGNSAPDKSGLPSDRFSAERTGGSVSTLTIQRTQQEDSAVYLCASHPGGSSYNEQFFGPGTRLTVL.

This sequence joins TRBV12-5 and TRBJ2-1; D might be TRBD1 (5 bases). CDR3 size: 15 residues. The V end was cut by 2 bases, the J end by 3 bases, with 11 bases between. CDR1 is LGHNT, CDR2 FRNRAP, per germline. This CDR3 reads CASGLPIDSYNEQFF. The CDR3 DNA is TGTGCTAGTGGTTTGCCCATCGACAGCTACAATGAGCAGTTCTTC.

The V gene is TRBV5-1, the J gene TRBJ2-2; 8 positions match TRBD1. The CDR3 consists of 14 residues. The germline gives CDR1 SGHRS, CDR2 YFSETQ. V lost 5 bases, J lost 7 bases, and 7 bases stayed unmatched. The CDR3 spells CASRQGAKSGELFF. For the CDR3, the DNA is TGCGCCAGCAGGCAGGGGGCGAAGAGCGGGGAGCTGTTTTTT.

V usage is TRBV29-1 and J usage is TRBJ1-2; TRBD1 matches 7 bases. Germline-derived CDR1 and CDR2 are SQVTM and ANQGSEA. The CDR3 spans 14 residues. The J segment lost 5 bases and the V segment lost 2 bases, leaving 8 bases of the junction unmatched. CDR3 sequence (DNA): TGCAGCGTTGAACAACCGGGACAGCCTTATGGCTACACCTTC. It translates to CSVEQPGQPYGYTF.

This rearrangement joins TRBV19 to TRBJ1-2, with D possibly matching TRBD1 (6 bases). Germline assignment: CDR1 LNHDA and CDR2 SQIVND (reference sequence). CDR3 length: 15 amino acids. Trimming stripped 4 bases from V and 3 bases from J, with 15 bases between. Here the CDR3 reads CASSTPDRAHYGYTF. In nucleotides, the CDR3 is TGTGCCAGTAGTACCCCGGACAGAGCCCACTATGGCTACACCTTC.

This clone was observed a single time. The rearrangement links TRBV7-3 to TRBJ2-6; 7 nucleotides align to TRBD1. The J segment lost 2 bases and the V segment lost 5 bases, leaving 9 bases of the junction unmatched. The CDR3 extends over 17 amino acids. The germline CDR1 and CDR2 sequences are SGHTA and FQGTGA. CDR3 protein: CASSVSGGSTGANVLTF. CDR3 DNA sequence: TGTGCCAGCAGCGTCTCAGGGGGTTCAACTGGGGCCAACGTCCTGACTTTC.

V usage is TRBV5-1 and J usage is TRBJ1-4; perhaps TRBD1 as D (6 bases). The CDR3 has 14 amino acids. Trimming took off 1 base at V and 4 bases at J, with 8 bases between the two ends. In germline, CDR1 is SGHRS, CDR2 YFSETQ. CDR3 in amino acids: CASSLTGRNEKLFF. The CDR3, as DNA: TGCGCCAGCAGCTTGACAGGGCGTAATGAAAAACTGTTTTTT.

This sequence joins TRBV29-1 and TRBJ2-3; no reliable D call. This CDR3 is built from 13 residues. V gave up 3 bases and J gave up 4 bases, with 11 bases separating them. Germline values: CDR1 SQVTM, CDR2 ANQGSEA. The CDR3 sequence is CSVDALSSDTQYF. The CDR3 bases are TGCAGCGTTGATGCGCTAAGCTCAGATACGCAGTATTTT.

V is TRBV7-6 and J is TRBJ2-7; 7 bases are a match to TRBD2. Germline loops: CDR1 SGHVS, CDR2 FNYEAQ. Trimming at V came to 0 bases and at J to 4 bases, leaving 9 bases not matched to a gene. The CDR3 consists of 16 residues. This CDR3 is CASSLAVGTTIYEQYF. The DNA for the CDR3 is TGTGCCAGCAGCTTAGCGGTAGGGACTACCATATACGAGCAGTACTTC.

The chain has TRBV11-2 and TRBJ2-6; 9 bases match TRBD1. Germline V CDR1 and CDR2: SGHAT, FQNNGV. This CDR3 region has 17 residues. The V segment lost 7 bases and the J segment 0 bases; nucleotides outside the gene matches: 7. CDR3 nucleotide sequence: TGTGCCAGCAAACGTCGACAGGGGGGCTCTGGGGCCAACGTCCTGACTTTC. As protein: CASKRRQGGSGANVLTF.

This chain uses TRBV6-5 with TRBJ2-7, with 7 bases aligning to TRBD1. The CDR3 sequence is 13 residues long. The V and J ends lost 8 bases and 3 bases, in that order; junction bases with no gene match: 7. CDR1 MNHEY and CDR2 SVGAGI come from the germline V gene. The CDR3 DNA sequence: TGTGCCAGCGGCCGGGACAGAGTCTACGAGCAGTACTTC. Translation gives CASGRDRVYEQYF.

J is TRBJ1-1 and V is TRBV6-2 or TRBV6-3; D is ambiguous. The germline V gene encodes CDR1 MNHEY and CDR2 SVGEGT. This CDR3 has 16 residues. Trimming stripped 6 bases from V and 0 bases from J, with 17 bases between. The CDR3 nucleotides read TGTGCCAGCAGCCCCCGGGGAGACCAGATGAACACTGAAGCTTTCTTT. This encodes CASSPRGDQMNTEAFF.

This rearrangement joins TRBV19 to TRBJ2-7; 10 bases are a match to TRBD2. The CDR3 is 18 amino acids. V was clipped by 0 bases and J by 1 base; unmatched bases: 9. CDR1 is LNHDA and CDR2 is SQIVND in the germline V gene (reference sequence). Written as DNA, the CDR3 is TGTGCCAGTAGTATAGATCTGGTTGGGACTAGCGATTCCTACGAGCAGTACTTC. Its translation is CASSIDLVGTSDSYEQYF.

J is TRBJ1-1 and V is TRBV19; 7 bases align to TRBD1. The CDR3 runs to 14 residues. Germline lookup yields CDR1 LNHDA and CDR2 SQIVND (reference sequence). The J segment lost 1 base and the V segment lost 1 base, leaving 0 bases of the junction unmatched. CDR3 nucleotides: TGTGCCAGTAGTATAGGGACAGGGAACACTGAAGCTTTCTTT. It codes for CASSIGTGNTEAFF.

This clone turned up a few times. V and J are TRBV5-5 and TRBJ1-1; weak D call: TRBD1 (5 bases). Looked up from germline, CDR1 is SGHKS and CDR2 is YYEKEE (reference sequence). The CDR3 totals 15 residues. Deletions cut 0 bases from V and 0 bases from J, with 9 bases between. CDR3 loop: CASSLDARVNTEAFF. DNA of the CDR3: TGTGCCAGCAGCTTGGATGCCAGGGTGAACACTGAAGCTTTCTTT.

The rearrangement joins TRBV27 to TRBJ1-5, with D maybe TRBD1 (5 bases). Germline CDR1 MNHEY, CDR2 SMNVEV (reference sequence). The CDR3 extends over 16 amino acids. The germline V and J ends were trimmed by 1 base and 0 bases, with 10 bases remaining between them. The CDR3 region is CASSLLATDSNQPQHF. The CDR3, as DNA: TGTGCCAGCAGTTTATTGGCGACAGATAGCAATCAGCCCCAGCATTTT.